The TCR beta chain described here comes from a study of shared clonotypes between healthy human individuals. The V end was cut by 9 bases, the J end by 2 bases, with 11 bases between. Germline CDR1 is ENHRY and CDR2 is SYGVKD. CDR3 length equals 13 residues. Data came from immunoSEQ multiplex PCR; TCRdb stores just in-frame clones and leaves some out. The sample records a few million clones, around 90% being singletons. The J gene is TRBJ1-3, the V gene TRBV10-3; no clear D. This TCR came from a man younger than 35 in good health. Some clones in this sample may be carry-over from other donors' samples. Sequencing was done on a sample of naive CD4+ T cells from PBMCs. The subset denotes: CD45RA+ positively selected. CDR3 loop: CAIKEGTGNTIYF. CDR3 DNA sequence: TGTGCCATTAAGGAGGGAACTGGAAACACCATATATTTT.